The 5 T cell receptor beta chains below all came from one sample that was sequenced in a study of PD-L1 blockade in urothelial cancer. Time point: pretreatment peripheral blood. Sequencing was performed with immunoSEQ multiplex PCR; in TCRdb, only in-frame clones are kept and a portion is missing. This table holds about 63,000 clones, about four fifths found once. Source: PBMCs, taken around atezolizumab (anti-PD-L1) treatment. These receptors originate from a man in his 70s with urothelial cancer.

This clone has a single count. The chain combines TRBV28 with TRBJ2-3, with TRBD1 identical over 7 bases. Germline trimming cut 6 bases from V and 1 base from J; bases unmatched to any gene: 4. Germline V gene data show CDR1 as MDHEN and CDR2 as SYDVKM. The CDR3 consists of 14 residues. The CDR3 here is CASSDTGGTDTQYF. DNA of the CDR3: TGTGCCAGCAGCGATACAGGGGGCACAGATACGCAGTATTTT.

V and J are TRBV19 and TRBJ1-2; TRBD1 agrees at 8 bases. This CDR3 is built from 16 residues. J was trimmed by 3 bases and V by 4 bases; bases with no gene match: 10. Germline CDR1 is LNHDA and CDR2 is SQIVND (reference sequence). CDR3 bases: TGTGCCAGTAGTACGGGACAGGAGCCACCATACTATGGCTACACCTTC. Protein sequence: CASSTGQEPPYYGYTF.

V and J are TRBV30 and TRBJ2-1; TRBD2 is a possible D gene (6 bases). The germline CDR1 and CDR2 sequences are GTSNPN and SVGIG (reference sequence). CDR3 length: 15 residues. V was clipped by 0 bases and J by 2 bases, with 11 bases between them. CDR3 sequence reads: CAWSVGGGPYNEQFF. For the CDR3, the DNA is TGTGCCTGGAGTGTAGGTGGAGGGCCCTACAATGAGCAGTTCTTC.

The chain couples TRBV27 to TRBJ2-5, with 9 positions matching TRBD1. This CDR3 is 15 amino acids long. J gave up 3 bases and V 1 base, and 3 bases lay outside the gene matches. Germline CDR1 and CDR2: MNHEY and SMNVEV (reference sequence). DNA for the CDR3: TGTGCCAGCAGTTTATTACAGGGGGCCAAAGAGACCCAGTACTTC. Protein product: CASSLLQGAKETQYF.

The table lists this clone with a count of one. CDR3 nucleotides: TGCGCCAGCAGCCAGACTAGGTCAAGCTCACCCCTCCACTTT. This gives the protein CASSQTRSSSPLHF. The chain links TRBV4-3 to TRBJ1-6, with D hard to call. In germline, CDR1 is LGHNA, CDR2 YSLEER. The CDR3 totals 14 residues. V was pared by 3 bases and J by 10 bases, with 13 bases between.